This T cell receptor (beta chain) came from a study of blood T cell repertoires in COVID-19. The method was immunoSEQ multiplex PCR; TCRdb's version includes in-frame clones alone and lacks a portion of them. The sample lists 150,000 or so clones; 80% to 90% were seen once. The specimen was peripheral blood. This receptor was taken from a woman between 70 and 85 years old with acute or convalescent COVID-19.

The CDR3 nucleotides are TGTGCCAGCAGCTTACTAGCGAACTCCTACGAGCAGTACTTC. This encodes CASSLLANSYEQYF. J is TRBJ2-7 and V is TRBV7-8, with a weak D call TRBD2 (6 bases). Germline assignment: CDR1 SGHVS and CDR2 FQNEAQ. The CDR3 runs to 14 residues. Trimming took 2 bases from V and 0 from J, leaving 8 bases between them.